Presented here are 10 T cell receptor beta chains from one specimen sequenced in a study of blood T cell repertoires in COVID-19. The table came from immunoSEQ multiplex PCR; TCRdb's copy has only in-frame clones and leaves some out. The sample shows about 150,000 clones, 86% of them seen only once. Sequenced: PBMCs or T cells enriched from blood (not recorded which). The receptor source for this set is a man aged 50 to 60 who had recovered from COVID-19.

This clone is a singleton in its sample. This chain joins TRBV7-9 and TRBJ2-3; tentative D call: TRBD2 (6 bases). CDR3 length: 16 amino acids. CDR1 and CDR2 (germline): SEHNR, FQNEAQ (reference sequence). Trimming left V 5 bases short and J 5 bases short, with 20 bases between. DNA for the CDR3: TGTGCCAGCAGCCCGAAATTGGGACTCCTGGAAGATACGCAGTATTTT. This translates into CASSPKLGLLEDTQYF. The variable domain in full, completed from reference TRBV7-9 and TRBJ2-3, reads DTGVSQNPRHKITKRGQNVTFRCDPISEHNRLYWYRQTLGQGPEFLTYFQNEAQLEKSRLLSDRFSAERPKGSFSTLEIQRTEQGDSAMYLCASSPKLGLLEDTQYFGPGTRLTVL.

The genes are TRBV12-3 or TRBV12-4 and TRBJ2-2; D is perhaps TRBD1 (6 bases). This CDR3 contains 13 residues. V shed 6 bases and J shed 7 bases, with 12 bases lying between them. CDR3 region: CASRRDNVGELFF. In DNA form, the CDR3 reads TGTGCCAGCAGGAGGGACAACGTCGGGGAGCTGTTTTTT.

V gene TRBV5-4 combines with J gene TRBJ1-3, with D tentatively TRBD1 (5 bases). This CDR3 region has 14 residues. V shed 3 bases and J shed 0 bases, with 7 bases lying between them. CDR1 SGHNT and CDR2 YYREEE come from the germline V gene (reference sequence). DNA for the CDR3: TGTGCCAGCAGCTCCAGGGACTCTGGAAACACCATATATTTT. Protein sequence: CASSSRDSGNTIYF. Full variable domain (rest looked up from reference TRBV5-4 and TRBJ1-3): ETGVTQSPTHLIKTRGQQVTLRCSSQSGHNTVSWYQQALGQGPQFIFQYYREEENGRGNFPPRFSGLQFPNYSSELNVNALELDDSALYLCASSSRDSGNTIYFGEGSWLTVV.

CDR3 bases: TGTGCCAGCAGCATAACTTCCACCGGGGAGCTGTTTTTT. Protein: CASSITSTGELFF. The rearrangement joins TRBV9 to TRBJ2-2; D is undetermined. The V gene lost 4 bases and the J gene lost 4 bases, with 8 bases spanning the gap. The CDR3 extends over 13 amino acids. Germline V gene data show CDR1 as SGDLS and CDR2 as YYNGEE.

The chain's CDR3 is CASSGTSGGGETQYF. CDR3 sequence (DNA): TGTGCCAGCAGCGGGACTAGCGGGGGGGGAGAGACCCAGTACTTC. This sequence joins TRBV9 and TRBJ2-5; 15 bases are shared with TRBD2. Germline V gives CDR1 SGDLS, CDR2 YYNGEE. The CDR3 totals 15 residues. The V gene end was trimmed by 3 bases and the J gene end by 4 bases; junction bases not matched to a gene: 1.

The V call is TRBV7-3, the J call TRBJ2-1; a possible D gene is TRBD1 (6 bases). Trimming took 1 base from V and 8 from J, leaving 12 bases between them. This CDR3 has 14 amino acids. CDR1 SGHTA and CDR2 FQGTGA come from the germline V gene. The chain's CDR3 is CASSLMQGRHEQFF. For the CDR3, the DNA is TGTGCCAGCAGCTTAATGCAGGGGCGGCATGAGCAGTTCTTC.

V usage is TRBV6-5 and J usage is TRBJ1-6; 8 bases are shared with TRBD1. CDR1 is MNHEY and CDR2 is SVGAGI in the germline V gene. The CDR3 totals 14 residues. V trimming: 8 bases; J trimming: 9 bases; junction bases outside the gene matches: 9. The CDR3 DNA is TGTGCCAGCGAGGCGACAGGGGAGGCTTCACCCCTCCACTTT. The encoded protein is CASEATGEASPLHF.

The V and J genes are TRBV6-6 and TRBJ1-1; no definite D call. This CDR3 is 13 amino acids long. V was shortened by 6 bases and J by 5 bases, with 13 bases between the two germline ends. Germline V gene lookup returns CDR1 MNHNY and CDR2 SVGAGI (reference sequence). The CDR3 loop is CASSRGGRTEAFF. The DNA of the CDR3 is TGTGCCAGCAGCAGAGGCGGGAGGACTGAAGCTTTCTTT.

The chain is built from TRBV7-2 and TRBJ1-4, with 11 bases fitting TRBD1. Losses at the gene ends were 4 bases for V and 10 bases for J; bases not matched to a gene: 2. Germline CDR1 reads SGHTA; CDR2 reads FQGNSA. The CDR3 runs 13 residues. This CDR3 is CASSSGTGGKLFF. The CDR3 coding sequence is TGTGCCAGCAGCTCCGGGACAGGGGGAAAACTGTTTTTT. Based on the CDR3 plus reference TRBV7-2 and TRBJ1-4, the full variable domain is GAGVSQSPSNKVTEKGKDVELRCDPISGHTALYWYRQSLGQGLEFLIYFQGNSAPDKSGLPSDRFSAERTGGSVSTLTIQRTQQEDSAVYLCASSSGTGGKLFFGSGTQLSVL.

This clone was observed once. The chain links TRBV19 to TRBJ1-1; 7 bases map to TRBD1. This CDR3 comprises 16 residues. V was pared by 4 bases and J by 3 bases, with 11 bases of the junction left unmatched. Germline V gene data show CDR1 as LNHDA and CDR2 as SQIVND (reference sequence). The CDR3 DNA follows: TGTGCCAGTAGTAGGCTGGGACAGCTTGAGTACACTGAAGCTTTCTTT. This gives the protein CASSRLGQLEYTEAFF. The full variable domain, with the rest looked up from reference TRBV19 and TRBJ1-1, is DGGITQSPKYLFRKEGQNVTLSCEQNLNHDAMYWYRQDPGQGLRLIYYSQIVNDFQKGDIAEGYSVSREKKESFPLTVTSAQKNPTAFYLCASSRLGQLEYTEAFFGQGTRLTVV.